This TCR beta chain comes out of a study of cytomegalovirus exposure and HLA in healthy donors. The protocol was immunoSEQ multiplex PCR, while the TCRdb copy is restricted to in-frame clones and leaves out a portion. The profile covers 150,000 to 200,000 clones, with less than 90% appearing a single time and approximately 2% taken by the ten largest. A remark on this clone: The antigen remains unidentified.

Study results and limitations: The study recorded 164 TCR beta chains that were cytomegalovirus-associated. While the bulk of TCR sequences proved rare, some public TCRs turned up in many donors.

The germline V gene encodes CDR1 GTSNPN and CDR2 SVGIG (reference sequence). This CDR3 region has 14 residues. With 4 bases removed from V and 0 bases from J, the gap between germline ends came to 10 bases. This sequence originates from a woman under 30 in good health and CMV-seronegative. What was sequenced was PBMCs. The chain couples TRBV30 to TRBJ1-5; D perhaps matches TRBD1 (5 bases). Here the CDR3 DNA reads TGTGCCTGGAATCCACAGGATAGCAATCAGCCCCAGCATTTT. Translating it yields CAWNPQDSNQPQHF.